The rows below give T cell receptor beta chains drawn from one sample of a study of shared clonotypes between healthy human individuals. The repertoire was sequenced with immunoSEQ multiplex PCR; TCRdb's copy has only in-frame clones and lacks some. The sample consists of about 490,000 clones, around 80% of them appearing once. Sample: PBMCs. Every receptor here comes from a woman between 35 and 50 years old in good health. Some clones in this sample may be carry-over from other donors' samples. Each CDR3 is given with its conserved first and last residue. D genes are given only for firm matches. Size is omitted from some rows. Given values are once, few, many or a class for expanded clones.

V,J,size,D,DNA,CDR3
TRBV5-1,TRBJ2-3,.,TRBD2,TGCGCCAGCAGCTTGCGGGAGGGCTCTAGCACAGATACGCAGTATTTT,CASSLREGSSTDTQYF
TRBV7-2,TRBJ1-2,.,TRBD1,TGTGCCAGCAGCCCCGGACAGGTCTATGACTATGGCTACACCTTC,CASSPGQVYDYGYTF
TRBV11-2,TRBJ2-3,.,TRBD1,TGTGCAGAGGGACAGGGGAGCACAGATACGCAGTATTTT,CAEGQGSTDTQYF
TRBV11-2,TRBJ1-3,once,.,TGTGCCAGCAGCTTAGCCCCCGTTGGGAACACCATATATTTT,CASSLAPVGNTIYF
TRBV28,TRBJ1-1,few,.,TGTGCCAGCAGTCCCCTCTCTGACACTGAAGCTTTCTTT,CASSPLSDTEAFF
TRBV4-1,TRBJ2-1,.,.,TGCGCCAGCAGCCAATTTGCCGGGACGGACTCAAACAATGAGCAGTTCTTC,CASSQFAGTDSNNEQFF
TRBV15,TRBJ1-2,few,TRBD1,TGTGCCACCAGCATCCGGACAGGGGACTATGGCTACACCTTC,CATSIRTGDYGYTF
TRBV5-1,TRBJ2-3,.,TRBD1,TGCGCCAGCAGCTTCCTCCAGGGGGCGGGCACAGATACGCAGTATTTT,CASSFLQGAGTDTQYF
TRBV9,TRBJ2-5,.,.,TGTGCCAGCAGCGTAGGTCCCGGGGAGACCCAGTACTTC,CASSVGPGETQYF
TRBV10-3,TRBJ1-1,.,.,TGTGCCATCAGTGACCTGGGGGCGGTGAACACTGAAGCTTTCTTT,CAISDLGAVNTEAFF
TRBV7-8,TRBJ1-5,few,.,TGTGCCAGCAGCAAGGGTTTGCAGCCCCAGCATTTT,CASSKGLQPQHF
TRBV7-7,TRBJ2-1,.,.,TGTGCCAGCAGCCAGAGCTCCTACAATGAGCAGTTCTTC,CASSQSSYNEQFF
TRBV5-1,TRBJ1-1,.,.,TGCGCCAGCAGCTCAATACCGGGGAACACTGAAGCTTTCTTT,CASSSIPGNTEAFF
TRBV5-1,TRBJ2-7,.,TRBD2,TGCGCCAGCAGCCAGGGACTAGCGGGAGGCGGGGAGCAGTACTTC,CASSQGLAGGGEQYF
TRBV6-1,TRBJ1-3,.,.,TGTGCCAGCAGTGGAGATAAGGGGGCTGGAAACACCATATATTTT,CASSGDKGAGNTIYF
TRBV19,TRBJ1-1,.,.,TGTGCCAGTAGTACCCCCACGTGGTCGAACACTGAAGCTTTCTTT,CASSTPTWSNTEAFF
TRBV5-1,TRBJ2-7,once,.,TGCGCCAGCAGCTTGGCTCCCTACGAGCAGTACTTC,CASSLAPYEQYF
TRBV5-1,TRBJ2-1,.,.,TGCGCCAGCAGCTTGGGGGGGAACTCCTACAATGAGCAGTTCTTC,CASSLGGNSYNEQFF
TRBV11-2,TRBJ2-2,.,.,TGTGCCAGCAGCGTCGGCCGGGGCACCGGGGAGCTGTTTTTT,CASSVGRGTGELFF
TRBV23-1,TRBJ2-7,.,TRBD1,TGCGCCAGCAGTCAATCTCGGACAGGGTCGTTGAAGTACTTC,CASSQSRTGSLKYF
TRBV4-1,TRBJ1-3,.,.,TGCGCCAGCAGCCAATTAACAGGGATTGGAAACACCATATATTTT,CASSQLTGIGNTIYF
TRBV2,TRBJ2-1,.,TRBD2,TGTGCCAGCAGTGCTAGCGGGAGGGCCGTGGATGAGCAGTTCTTC,CASSASGRAVDEQFF
TRBV5-5,TRBJ1-5,.,.,TGTGCCAGCAGCTTGGGGTCGCGGAGGGGGCAGCCCCAGCATTTT,CASSLGSRRGQPQHF
TRBV2,TRBJ2-2,.,.,TGTGCCAGCAGTGGGCTGACGAACACCGGGGAGCTGTTTTTT,CASSGLTNTGELFF
TRBV9,TRBJ2-2,.,.,TGTGCCAGCAGCGTAGACCCGTTCTCGAACACCGGGGAGCTGTTTTTT,CASSVDPFSNTGELFF
TRBV9,TRBJ2-3,.,.,TGTGCCAGCAGCCTCGGGGGAGGAACAGATACGCAGTATTTT,CASSLGGGTDTQYF